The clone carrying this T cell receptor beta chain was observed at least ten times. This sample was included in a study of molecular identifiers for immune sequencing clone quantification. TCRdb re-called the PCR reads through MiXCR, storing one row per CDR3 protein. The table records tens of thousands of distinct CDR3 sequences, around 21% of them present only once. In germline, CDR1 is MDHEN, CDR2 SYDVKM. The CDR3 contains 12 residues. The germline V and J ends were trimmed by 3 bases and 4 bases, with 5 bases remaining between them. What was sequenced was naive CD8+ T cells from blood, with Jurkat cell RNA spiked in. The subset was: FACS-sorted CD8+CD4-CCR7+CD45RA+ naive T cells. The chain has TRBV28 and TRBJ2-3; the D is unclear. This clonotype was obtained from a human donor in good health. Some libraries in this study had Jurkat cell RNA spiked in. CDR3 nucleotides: TGTGCCAGCAGTTTCCGCCCAGATACGCAGTATTTT. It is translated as CASSFRPDTQYF.